These 22 T cell receptor beta chains came from one sample sequenced in a study of T-cell memory formation after mild COVID-19 (dated by TCRdb to the early 2020s). Library preparation used 5' RACE. TCRdb lists the instrument as Illumina NovaSeq 6000. Through fastp at Q25 and MiXCR, TCRdb rebuilt clones from the public reads, retaining in-frame beta chains. When rows share a CDR3 protein, they turn into one entry using the most common DNA and genes. Within this sample are about 320,000 distinct CDR3 sequences, with 14% of them counted one time only. The top ten clones comprise around 20% of the sample. Sequencing was carried out using PBMCs or a T cell subset sorted from them (not recorded which). These receptors all stem from a man aged 18 to 29 who had mild COVID-19 (a few samples of this study predate the infection). The sample titles of this study are shuffled in the database, so cell type and time point are left out; the donor was told from shared clones.

This clonotype came up a few times. The rearrangement links TRBV5-1 to TRBJ2-5; 10 nucleotides match TRBD1. Germline CDR1 and CDR2: SGHRS and YFSETQ. The CDR3 sequence is 14 residues long. Trimming cost V 3 bases and J 4 bases; bases outside gene matches: 3. The CDR3 region has the DNA TGCGCCAGCAGCTCGGACAGGGGGGGAGAGACCCAGTACTTC. This sequence encodes CASSSDRGGETQYF.

This chain joins TRBV20-1 and TRBJ1-6; D is unresolved. This CDR3 region has 14 residues. CDR1 DFQATT and CDR2 SNEGSKA come from the germline V gene (reference sequence). Trimming took off 6 bases at V and 0 bases at J, with 9 bases between the two ends. CDR3 sequence: CSARSGSYNSPLHF. DNA for the CDR3: TGCAGTGCCAGATCCGGCTCCTATAATTCACCCCTCCACTTT.

This chain uses TRBV18 with TRBJ2-5; possibly TRBD1 for D (6 bases). Deletions cut 4 bases from V and 1 base from J, with 13 bases between. CDR1 is KGHSH and CDR2 is LQKENI in the germline V gene. The CDR3 has 15 residues. CDR3 in amino acids: CASSLWSRGQETQYF. The CDR3, as DNA: TGTGCCAGCTCACTTTGGTCCAGGGGCCAAGAGACCCAGTACTTC.

The CDR3 region is CASSLMDQQETQYF. DNA for the CDR3: TGTGCCAGCAGTTTAATGGACCAACAAGAGACCCAGTACTTC. The chain couples TRBV27 to TRBJ2-5; the D is unclear. The germline V gene encodes CDR1 MNHEY and CDR2 SMNVEV (reference sequence). The germline V and J ends were trimmed by 2 bases and 2 bases, with 9 bases remaining between them. The CDR3 contains 14 residues.

J is TRBJ2-1 and V is TRBV11-2, with TRBD1 matching over 10 bases. The CDR3 consists of 15 residues. Germline values: CDR1 SGHAT, CDR2 FQNNGV. Losses at the gene ends were 5 bases for V and 2 bases for J; bases not matched to a gene: 3. For the CDR3, the DNA is TGTGCCAGCAGCGCGGGGACAGGGGCCTACAATGAGCAGTTCTTC. Translated, it gives CASSAGTGAYNEQFF.

This chain uses TRBV24-1 with TRBJ1-5, with D possibly being TRBD1 (5 bases). CDR1 is KGHDR, CDR2 SFDVKD, per germline. This CDR3 comprises 13 residues. Trimming took 4 bases from V and 5 from J, leaving 8 bases between them. CDR3 sequence reads: CATSDREDQPQHF. CDR3 bases: TGTGCCACCAGTGACAGGGAGGATCAGCCCCAGCATTTT.

This clonotype has only a few counts. V gene TRBV5-6 combines with J gene TRBJ2-5, with D tentatively TRBD2 (6 bases). Germline CDR1 reads SGHDT; CDR2 reads YYEEEE. V was cut by 0 bases and J by 5 bases, with 14 bases left in between. This CDR3 spans 15 amino acids. DNA of the CDR3: TGTGCCAGCAGCTTGGGCCCCCGGGACTCTGAGACCCAGTACTTC. It translates to CASSLGPRDSETQYF.

This rearrangement joins TRBV20-1 to TRBJ1-5, with D uncertain. Trimming removed 7 bases at V and 6 bases at J, with 16 bases between. Germline CDR1 is DFQATT and CDR2 is SNEGSKA (reference sequence). The CDR3 contains 13 residues. CDR3 loop: CSGALGSGQPQHF. In DNA, the CDR3 is TGCAGTGGGGCCTTAGGGTCGGGTCAGCCCCAGCATTTT.

The table lists this clonotype with a few counts. V is TRBV6-6 and J is TRBJ1-1, with no clear D. Germline assignment: CDR1 MNHNY and CDR2 SVGAGI (reference sequence). Trimming removed 8 bases at V and 1 base at J, with 14 bases between. This CDR3 contains 14 residues. In nucleotides, the CDR3 is TGTGCCAGCCCCTCGCCGGCGGGGAACACTGAAGCTTTCTTT. Protein: CASPSPAGNTEAFF.

This chain uses TRBV20-1 with TRBJ1-5; 9 bases are shared with TRBD1. Germline assignment: CDR1 DFQATT and CDR2 SNEGSKA (reference sequence). J was trimmed by 7 bases and V by 6 bases; bases with no gene match: 10. This CDR3 comprises 14 residues. The CDR3 sequence is CSASTGGDGQPQHF. In DNA form, the CDR3 reads TGCAGTGCGTCAACAGGGGGCGATGGGCAGCCCCAGCATTTT.

The table lists this clonotype with a few counts. This chain joins TRBV7-2 and TRBJ2-7; TRBD2 might be the D (6 bases). CDR1 and CDR2 (germline): SGHTA, FQGNSA. The V gene lost 0 bases and the J gene lost 2 bases, with 11 bases spanning the gap. The CDR3 is 15 amino acids. This chain's CDR3 is CASSLAGSGAYEQYF. In DNA form, the CDR3 reads TGTGCCAGCAGCTTAGCTGGATCGGGGGCCTACGAGCAGTACTTC.

This clonotype was observed at least ten times. The genes are TRBV4-1 and TRBJ1-2; no clear D gene. Germline CDR1 and CDR2: MGHRA and YSYEKL. This CDR3 is built from 16 residues. With 2 bases removed from V and 10 bases from J, the gap between germline ends came to 23 bases. In nucleotides, the CDR3 is TGCGCCAGCAGCCAACGGAGTCGTGGCGGTAGGGAGGACTACACCTTC. Its protein is CASSQRSRGGREDYTF.

V and J are TRBV29-1 and TRBJ2-3; TRBD2 matches at 9 bases. V was pared by 4 bases and J by 5 bases, with 7 bases of the junction left unmatched. The germline V gene has CDR1 SQVTM and CDR2 ANQGSEA. CDR3 size: 14 residues. The CDR3 here is CSVAGGGAVDTQYF. The CDR3 nucleotides read TGCAGCGTTGCCGGCGGGGGGGCCGTAGATACGCAGTATTTT.

This chain joins TRBV9 and TRBJ2-1; D might be TRBD2 (6 bases). Trimming shortened V by 7 bases and J by 9 bases, and 20 bases separated the two germline ends. Germline-derived CDR1 and CDR2 are SGDLS and YYNGEE. CDR3 size: 14 residues. The CDR3 nucleotides are TGTGCCAGCTCTCAGTTCGAGACTAGGGCTGAGCAGTTCTTC. Protein sequence: CASSQFETRAEQFF.

The table lists this clonotype with a few counts. The CDR3 sequence is CASRVSYEQYF. DNA for the CDR3: TGCGCCAGCAGGGTCTCCTACGAGCAGTACTTC. The chain employs TRBV5-1 and TRBJ2-7; D is undetermined. Per germline, CDR1 SGHRS and CDR2 YFSETQ. The CDR3 loop spans 11 amino acids. Trimming shortened V by 5 bases and J by 0 bases, and 3 bases separated the two germline ends.

CDR3 region: CASSTGRSNQPQHF. CDR3 DNA sequence: TGTGCCAGTAGTACAGGGAGGAGCAATCAGCCCCAGCATTTT. The gene calls are TRBV19 and TRBJ1-5; perhaps TRBD1 as D (5 bases). The CDR3 consists of 14 residues. With 4 bases removed from V and 1 base from J, the gap between germline ends came to 8 bases. Germline CDR1 is LNHDA and CDR2 is SQIVND (reference sequence).

This clonotype turned up a few times. The V and J genes are TRBV7-2 and TRBJ1-1; 9 bases match TRBD1. This CDR3 comprises 14 residues. The germline gives CDR1 SGHTA, CDR2 FQGNSA. V shed 6 bases, J shed 6 bases, and the junction held 8 bases outside the gene matches. CDR3 DNA sequence: TGTGCCAGCAGAAATACGGGACAGGGTTCTGAAGCTTTCTTT. Encoded protein: CASRNTGQGSEAFF.

V usage is TRBV30 and J usage is TRBJ2-3; TRBD2 aligns across 7 bases. From germline, CDR1 is GTSNPN and CDR2 SVGIG (reference sequence). There are 15 residues in the CDR3. J gave up 0 bases and V 3 bases, and 6 bases lay outside the gene matches. The chain's CDR3 is CAWRGAGDSTDTQYF. The CDR3 region has the DNA TGTGCCTGGAGGGGTGCGGGGGATAGCACAGATACGCAGTATTTT.

This sequence joins TRBV4-2 and TRBJ1-4; 9 nucleotides align to TRBD1. The CDR3 spans 15 residues. Germline CDR1 LGHNA, CDR2 YNFKEQ. V shed 1 base and J 8 bases; nucleotides not matched to a gene: 5. The CDR3 loop reads CASSQGGTGSEKLFF. DNA of the CDR3: TGTGCCAGCAGCCAAGGGGGGACAGGGAGCGAAAAACTGTTTTTT.

This chain connects TRBV25-1 to TRBJ2-6; D is possibly TRBD1 or TRBD2 (5 bases each). Per germline, CDR1 MGHDK and CDR2 SYGVNS. The CDR3 length is 15 residues. The V and J ends lost 3 bases and 4 bases respectively, with 10 bases between them. CDR3 amino acids: CASSDGGVGANVLTF. For the CDR3, the DNA is TGTGCCAGCAGTGATGGGGGAGTCGGGGCCAACGTCCTGACTTTC.

This clonotype was observed a few times. The chain uses TRBV10-3 and TRBJ2-7; maybe TRBD1 (7 bases). The CDR3 totals 13 residues. CDR1 and CDR2 from the germline V gene are ENHRY and SYGVKD. Between the trimmed V and J ends, which lost 3 bases and 5 bases, there was a span of 11 bases. The CDR3 DNA reads as TGTGCCATCAGTGACAGGGGGGTGCACGAGCAGTACTTC. Its protein is CAISDRGVHEQYF.

V gene TRBV7-9 combines with J gene TRBJ1-2, with 11 bases aligning to TRBD1. V lost 7 bases to trimming and J lost 7 bases; unmatched junction nucleotides: 11. The CDR3 has 15 amino acids. Germline V gene lookup returns CDR1 SEHNR and CDR2 FQNEAQ (reference sequence). This CDR3 is CASNERDRGFSGYTF. CDR3 in DNA: TGTGCCAGCAACGAACGGGACAGGGGGTTCTCTGGCTACACCTTC. The entire variable domain, with the rest obtained from reference TRBV7-9 and TRBJ1-2, is as follows: DTGVSQNPRHKITKRGQNVTFRCDPISEHNRLYWYRQTLGQGPEFLTYFQNEAQLEKSRLLSDRFSAERPKGSFSTLEIQRTEQGDSAMYLCASNERDRGFSGYTFGSGTRLTVV.